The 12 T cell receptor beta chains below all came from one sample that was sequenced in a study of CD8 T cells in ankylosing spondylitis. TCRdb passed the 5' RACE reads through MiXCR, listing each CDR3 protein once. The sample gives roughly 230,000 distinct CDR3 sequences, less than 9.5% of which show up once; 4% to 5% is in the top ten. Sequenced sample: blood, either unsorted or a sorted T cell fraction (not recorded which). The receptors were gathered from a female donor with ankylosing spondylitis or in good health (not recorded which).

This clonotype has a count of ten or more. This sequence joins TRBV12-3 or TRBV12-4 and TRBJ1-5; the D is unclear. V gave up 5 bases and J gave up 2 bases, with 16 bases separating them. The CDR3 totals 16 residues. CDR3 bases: TGTGCCAGCAGTCCACTCGGGGAGGGTGGCAATCAGCCCCAGCATTTT. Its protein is CASSPLGEGGNQPQHF.

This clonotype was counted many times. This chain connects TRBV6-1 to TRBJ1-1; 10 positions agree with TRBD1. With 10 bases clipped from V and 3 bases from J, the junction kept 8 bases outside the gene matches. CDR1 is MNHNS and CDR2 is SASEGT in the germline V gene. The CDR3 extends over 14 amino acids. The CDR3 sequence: CAIRDRGAYTEAFF. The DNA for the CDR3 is TGTGCCATAAGGGACAGGGGAGCATACACTGAAGCTTTCTTT.

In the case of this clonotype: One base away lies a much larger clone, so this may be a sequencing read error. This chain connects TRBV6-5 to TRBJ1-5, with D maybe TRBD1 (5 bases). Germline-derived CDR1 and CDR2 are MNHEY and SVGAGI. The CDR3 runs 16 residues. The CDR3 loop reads CTSSYPGEHSNQPQHF. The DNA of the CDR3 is TGTACCAGCAGTTACCCGGGGGAACATAGCAATCAGCCCCAGCATTTT.

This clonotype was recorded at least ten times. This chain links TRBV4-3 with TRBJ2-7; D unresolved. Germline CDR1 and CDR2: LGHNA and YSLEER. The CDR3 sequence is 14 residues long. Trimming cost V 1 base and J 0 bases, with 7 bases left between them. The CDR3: CASSQARSSYEQYF. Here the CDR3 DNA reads TGCGCCAGCAGCCAAGCCAGGAGCTCCTACGAGCAGTACTTC.

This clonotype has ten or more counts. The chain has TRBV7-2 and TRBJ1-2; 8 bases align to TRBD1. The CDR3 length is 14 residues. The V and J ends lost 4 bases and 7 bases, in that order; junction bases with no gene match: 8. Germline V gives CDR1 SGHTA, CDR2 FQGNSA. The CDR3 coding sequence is TGTGCCAGCAGCTCCATTCGAACAGGGGGTGGCTACACCTTC. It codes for CASSSIRTGGGYTF.

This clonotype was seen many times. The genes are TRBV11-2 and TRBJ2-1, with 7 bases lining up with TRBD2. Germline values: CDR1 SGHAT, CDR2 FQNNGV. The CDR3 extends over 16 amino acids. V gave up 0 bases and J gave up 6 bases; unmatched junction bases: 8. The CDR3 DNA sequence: TGTGCCAGCAGCTTAGATCCAGGACTAGGCGTCAATGAGCAGTTCTTC. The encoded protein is CASSLDPGLGVNEQFF.

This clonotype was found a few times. Written as DNA, the CDR3 is TGTGCCAGCAGTCAACGAGGACAGGAAGAGACCCAGTACTTC. As protein: CASSQRGQEETQYF. The rearrangement links TRBV14 to TRBJ2-5; 7 nucleotides line up with TRBD1. V lost 6 bases and J lost 3; bases outside the gene matches: 7. Per germline, CDR1 SGHDN and CDR2 FVKESK. This CDR3 has 14 amino acids.

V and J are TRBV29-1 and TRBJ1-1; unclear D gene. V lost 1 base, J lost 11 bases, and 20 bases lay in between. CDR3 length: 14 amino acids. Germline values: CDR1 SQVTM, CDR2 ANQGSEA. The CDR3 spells CSVEVKNRGPYAFF. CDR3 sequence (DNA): TGCAGCGTTGAAGTCAAGAACCGAGGTCCATATGCTTTCTTT. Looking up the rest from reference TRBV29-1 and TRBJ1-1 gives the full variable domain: SAVISQKPSRDICQRGTSLTIQCQVDSQVTMMFWYRQQPGQSLTLIATANQGSEATYESGFVIDKFPISRPNLTFSTLTVSNMSPEDSSIYLCSVEVKNRGPYAFFGQGTRLTVV.

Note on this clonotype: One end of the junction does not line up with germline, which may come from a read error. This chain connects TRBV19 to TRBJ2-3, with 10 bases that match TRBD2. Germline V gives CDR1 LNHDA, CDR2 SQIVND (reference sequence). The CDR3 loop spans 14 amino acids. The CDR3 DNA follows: TGTGCCAGTAGGATAGCGGGAGGCACAGATGCGCAGTATTTT. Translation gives CASRIAGGTDAQYF.

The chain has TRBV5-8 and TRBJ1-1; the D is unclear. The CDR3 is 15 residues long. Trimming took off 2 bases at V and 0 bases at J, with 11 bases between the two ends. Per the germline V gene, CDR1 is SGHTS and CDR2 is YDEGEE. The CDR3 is CASSFVRAMNTEAFF. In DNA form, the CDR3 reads TGTGCCAGCAGCTTCGTTCGTGCTATGAACACTGAAGCTTTCTTT.

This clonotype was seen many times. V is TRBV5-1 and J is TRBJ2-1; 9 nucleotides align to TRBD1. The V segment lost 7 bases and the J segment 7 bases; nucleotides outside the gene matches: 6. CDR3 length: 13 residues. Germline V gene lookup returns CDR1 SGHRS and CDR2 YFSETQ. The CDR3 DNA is TGCGCCAGCGCCCGGACAGGGGATAATGAGCAGTTCTTC. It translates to CASARTGDNEQFF. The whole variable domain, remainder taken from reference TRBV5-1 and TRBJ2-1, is KAGVTQTPRYLIKTRGQQVTLSCSPISGHRSVSWYQQTPGQGLQFLFEYFSETQRNKGNFPGRFSGRQFSNSRSEMNVSTLELGDSALYLCASARTGDNEQFFGPGTRLTVL.

In DNA, the CDR3 is TGTGCCACCAGCCACTCCCGACAGGGACCTTGGCCCCAGCATTTT. This sequence encodes CATSHSRQGPWPQHF. The chain uses TRBV15 and TRBJ1-5; 7 bases are a match to TRBD1. This CDR3 has 15 residues. In germline, CDR1 is LNHNV, CDR2 YYDKDF (reference sequence). Unmatched junction bases numbered 13, after V lost 5 bases and J lost 9 bases.